The clone carrying this T cell receptor (beta chain) was detected only once. Amplification used 60 Vbeta primers and 13 Jbeta primers. Repertoires were generated with immunoSEQ multiplex PCR, while TCRdb's copy carries only in-frame clones and drops some. This sample carries about 120,000 clones, approximately 72% of them seen once, and the ten largest clones take 30%. This entry comes from a study of cytomegalovirus exposure and HLA in healthy donors. The CDR3 totals 15 residues. After removal of 6 bases from V and 6 bases from J, the junction contained 7 bases not matched to a gene. Per germline, CDR1 ENHRY and CDR2 SYGVKD.

The TCR was taken from a man aged 55 to 70 in good health and CMV-seropositive. The sequenced sample consisted of PBMCs. The chain links TRBV10-3 to TRBJ1-5; TRBD1 matches 11 bases. The CDR3 region is CAISPDRGRVQPQHF. In DNA, the CDR3 is TGTGCCATCAGCCCGGACAGGGGGCGCGTTCAGCCCCAGCATTTT.